The rows below give T cell receptor beta chains drawn from one sample of a study of T cell changes during pregnancy in multiple sclerosis. Clones were sequenced by immunoSEQ multiplex PCR, and TCRdb holds only the in-frame ones, with some missing. The repertoire holds approximately 53,000 clones, with more than 90% as singletons. The input for sequencing was CD4+ T cells from peripheral blood mononuclear cells, taken before pregnancy. The receptors were gathered from a female donor with multiple sclerosis, enrolled in a pregnancy study. Each CDR3 is given with its conserved first and last residue. A D gene is named only where the DNA matches it firmly. Expanded clones get a size class; other rows say once, few or many, or leave the size out.

D gene,J gene,clone size,V gene,CDR3 protein,CDR3 DNA
TRBD1,TRBJ1-3,once,TRBV9,CASSGWTGGDGNTIYF,TGTGCCAGCAGCGGATGGACAGGGGGCGACGGAAACACCATATATTTT
TRBD1,TRBJ1-1,.,TRBV5-6,CASAAGGAGNTEAFF,TGTGCCAGCGCTGCAGGGGGCGCGGGGAACACTGAAGCTTTCTTT
.,TRBJ1-5,.,TRBV19,CASSMSGPNQPQHF,TGTGCCAGTAGTATGTCTGGGCCCAATCAGCCCCAGCATTTT
TRBD2,TRBJ2-7,.,TRBV6-5,CASRDGGGFSYEQYF,TGTGCCAGCAGGGACGGGGGGGGATTCTCCTACGAGCAGTACTTC
.,TRBJ2-1,.,TRBV13,CASSPKLQSNEQFF,TGTGCCAGCAGCCCTAAACTCCAAAGCAATGAGCAGTTCTTC
.,TRBJ1-3,.,TRBV5-4,CASSKNRELTIYF,TGTGCCAGCAGCAAGAACAGGGAGCTCACCATATATTTT
.,TRBJ2-1,once,TRBV6-1,CASSPRTGRGNEQFF,TGTGCCAGCAGTCCGAGGACAGGGAGGGGCAATGAGCAGTTCTTC
.,TRBJ1-5,.,TRBV28,CASSFIGNQPQHF,TGTGCCAGCAGTTTTATCGGCAATCAGCCCCAGCATTTT
TRBD1,TRBJ2-7,.,TRBV25-1,CASTPHAWTGANHYEQYF,TGTGCCAGCACTCCCCACGCGTGGACAGGGGCAAACCACTACGAGCAGTACTTC
.,TRBJ2-6,.,TRBV5-6,CASSLAKAGAGANVLTF,TGTGCCAGCAGCTTGGCCAAAGCAGGGGCTGGGGCCAACGTCCTGACTTTC
TRBD2,TRBJ2-1,once,TRBV7-8,CASSASLAGAYNEQFF,TGTGCCAGCAGCGCCTCACTAGCGGGGGCCTACAATGAGCAGTTCTTC
.,TRBJ2-2,once,TRBV5-1,CASSSRNTGELFF,TGCGCCAGCAGCTCTAGGAACACCGGGGAGCTGTTTTTT
TRBD1,TRBJ2-7,.,TRBV30,CACSGTGWNEQYF,TGTGCCTGTTCCGGGACAGGGTGGAACGAGCAGTACTTC
.,TRBJ2-5,.,TRBV10-2,CASIRSRASQETQYF,TGCGCCAGCATCAGATCTCGAGCGAGTCAAGAGACCCAGTACTTC
TRBD1,TRBJ2-1,.,TRBV27,CASSSPRTGGSEQFF,TGTGCCAGCAGTTCCCCTCGGACAGGGGGAAGTGAGCAGTTCTTC
.,TRBJ1-1,.,TRBV27,CASTRGLEAFF,TGTGCCAGCACCAGGGGCCTCGAAGCTTTCTTT
.,TRBJ2-2,.,TRBV25-1,CASSDVGTWTGELFF,TGTGCCAGCAGTGATGTGGGGACATGGACCGGGGAGCTGTTTTTT
.,TRBJ1-1,.,TRBV18,CASSPGQLNTEAFF,TGTGCCAGCTCCCCCGGACAGTTGAACACTGAAGCTTTCTTT
TRBD2,TRBJ2-5,.,TRBV6-5,CASSRLAGVGETQYF,TGTGCCAGCAGCCGACTAGCGGGAGTAGGAGAGACCCAGTACTTC
.,TRBJ1-1,.,TRBV5-1,CASSRGSLPPMNTEAFF,TGCGCCAGCAGCCGCGGATCTCTACCACCCATGAACACTGAAGCTTTCTTT
.,TRBJ1-1,.,TRBV6-1,CASSVQGKAFF,TGTGCCAGCAGTGTCCAGGGTAAAGCTTTCTTT
.,TRBJ2-7,.,TRBV18,CASSLDTSYEQYF,TGTGCCAGCTCATTAGACACCTCCTACGAGCAGTACTTC
.,TRBJ1-4,.,TRBV28,CASRWTVGGYEKLFF,TGTGCCAGCAGGTGGACCGTTGGGGGCTATGAAAAACTGTTTTTT
.,TRBJ2-1,.,TRBV7-2,CASSLTGTGLYNEQFF,TGTGCCAGCAGCTTGACCGGGACTGGCCTATACAATGAGCAGTTCTTC
.,TRBJ2-1,once,TRBV6-1,CASSPRLSAYNEQFF,TGTGCCAGCAGTCCTCGACTATCAGCCTACAATGAGCAGTTCTTC
TRBD1,TRBJ2-7,.,TRBV28,CASTTMPDRVSTYEQYF,TGTGCCAGCACCACGATGCCCGACAGGGTATCGACATACGAGCAGTACTTC
.,TRBJ2-7,.,TRBV2,CASSPVRHEQYF,TGTGCCAGCAGCCCCGTGAGGCACGAGCAGTACTTC
TRBD2,TRBJ2-7,.,TRBV27,CASSLGLAYEQYF,TGTGCCAGCAGTCTTGGACTAGCCTACGAGCAGTACTTC
.,TRBJ2-2,once,TRBV7-8,CASSSPADTGELFF,TGTGCCAGCAGCTCCCCGGCGGACACCGGGGAGCTGTTTTTT
TRBD1,TRBJ2-4,once,TRBV7-9,CASSAGQGGNIQYF,TGTGCCAGCAGCGCGGGACAGGGGGGAAACATTCAGTACTTC
TRBD2,TRBJ2-1,.,TRBV13,CASSLGRLAGGLFYNEQFF,TGTGCCAGCAGCTTAGGCAGACTAGCGGGAGGTCTCTTTTACAATGAGCAGTTCTTC
.,TRBJ1-2,.,TRBV15,CATSMTPQGIYGYTF,TGTGCCACCAGCATGACACCACAGGGAATCTATGGCTACACCTTC
.,TRBJ2-1,.,TRBV7-2,CASSLVALARPSSYNEQFF,TGTGCCAGCAGCTTAGTGGCTCTAGCGAGACCGAGCTCCTACAATGAGCAGTTCTTC
.,TRBJ1-2,.,TRBV7-2,CASSGQTNYGYTF,TGTGCCAGCAGCGGACAGACTAACTATGGCTACACCTTC
.,TRBJ2-3,.,TRBV5-1,CASSEQGNADTQYF,TGCGCCAGCAGCGAACAGGGTAATGCGGATACGCAGTATTTT
.,TRBJ1-1,.,TRBV27,CASSVYRENTEAFF,TGTGCCAGCAGTGTGTACAGGGAGAACACTGAAGCTTTCTTT
.,TRBJ1-5,.,TRBV6-1,CASSEGGADRPQHF,TGTGCCAGCAGTGAGGGGGGGGCAGATCGGCCCCAGCATTTT
TRBD1,TRBJ1-2,.,TRBV28,CASSLGQAYTF,TGTGCCAGCAGCCTTGGACAGGCCTACACCTTC
.,TRBJ2-3,.,TRBV15,CATSPRGPDTQYF,TGTGCCACCAGCCCAAGAGGGCCAGATACGCAGTATTTT
TRBD1,TRBJ2-1,.,TRBV29-1,CSVPTRDSSYNEQFF,TGCAGCGTACCCACCCGGGACAGCTCCTACAATGAGCAGTTCTTC